The present TCR beta chain was sequenced within a study of regulatory T cells in long-lasting Graves disease (dated by TCRdb to the early 2020s). Regarding the study in general: Newly diagnosed Graves' disease patients had taken antithyroid drugs for less than 3 months. The study took place in China and was registered as a clinical trial. Patients with persistent Graves' disease were compared with patients with newly diagnosed Graves' disease using TCR sequencing and RNA sequencing of peripheral blood. A total of around 35 samples were covered by TCR sequencing, comprising some 13 persistent and around 20 newly diagnosed Graves' disease patients.

This specimen's time point label, per the study, means: newly diagnosed GD, antithyroid drugs for less than 3 months. For both TCR sequencing and RNA sequencing, RNA was extracted from PBMCs in TRIzol. The diagnosis of Graves' disease was made according to American Thyroid Association guidelines. Patients for the study were recruited at an endocrinology department in Xi'an, China. Each patient gave 7.5 to 10 milliliters of peripheral blood, collected in an EDTA anticoagulant tube. Ficoll Paque Plus density gradient separation was used to isolate PBMCs, and no further T cell sorting was done. An Agilent 2100 Bioanalyzer and agarose gel were used to check RNA quality, and a NanoDrop 2000 was used to measure RNA concentration. The library was built by means of multiplex PCR. The data were produced on an Illumina HiSeq 4000. CDR3 regions were amplified by Arm-PCR with iRepertoire HTBI primers to construct TCR beta libraries. Gel purification was performed on PCR products prior to sequencing. Per the original workflow: A total of 62 TRBV and more than twelve TRBJ segments were identified across samples and were used for gene usage analysis of CDR3 amino acid clonotypes. COPE and FqMerger were used to merge filtered high-quality paired reads into contigs. BLAST was used to align contigs to the IMGT TRBV, TRBD and TRBJ reference genes, and CDR3 was defined following IMGT. Clonotypes above 0.1% frequency were classified as highly expanded clones. Shannon entropy served as the measure of repertoire diversity, while the Gini coefficient captured V-J evenness. A clonotype found in more than one individual was treated as public. TCRdb trimmed the raw reads at Q25, called clones with MiXCR and kept productive beta chains. Each record represents a unique CDR3 protein, reported with the most common genes and DNA among its rows. These V and J calls are TCRdb output, not the study's own analysis. For this sample there are hundreds of thousands of distinct CDR3 sequences; approximately 15% appear just once. The ten largest clones represent more than 15% of the sample.

Summary of the overall study and its limitations: A larger number of public clonotypes was shared among persistent patients (approximately 2,500) than among newly diagnosed patients (roughly 1,000). Sequencing and analysis were restricted to the TCR beta chain. Lower TCR Shannon entropy and fewer highly expanded clones were observed in persistent Graves' disease patients than in newly diagnosed patients, which suggested clonal expansion. Only peripheral blood was studied, because thyroid tissue, the primary lesion, was inaccessible. The authors noted that the small sample size was a limitation that may lower accuracy.

Of note for this clonotype: No cognate antigen has been identified for it. No per-base quality is available; no much larger clone lies one base away.

This sample was also put to use in a study of T cells in Graves' hyperthyroidism and ophthalmopathy. According to the second study: Stable Graves' hyperthyroidism was defined as the absence of progression to ophthalmopathy over 18 months of follow-up. Hyperthyroidism patients were newly diagnosed, with disease duration under 2 months, and aged 18 to 65 years. The study excluded patients with uncontrolled infections, other autoimmune diseases, pregnancy or lactation. Clinical symptoms, serum thyroxine and TRAb, thyroid ultrasound, and orbital computed tomography formed the basis for the diagnoses. The TCR CDR3 was subjected to a first round of RT-PCR using the HTBI primer set and the Qiagen OneStep RT-PCR kit. Most expanded thyroid clonotypes (frequency above 0.001) were also found in blood, which suggests that blood repertoires may mirror thyroid immune responses. In cross-validation, a model built on a 13 V-J signature told ophthalmopathy apart from stable hyperthyroidism with approximately 90% sensitivity and roughly 81% specificity, and in testing the same model reached 80%/75%. In validation, the model predicted progression to ophthalmopathy with approximately 71% sensitivity and approximately 72% specificity, a median of 6.5 months before onset. TCR V-J signatures able to tell the groups apart were searched for in a discovery cohort of about a hundred patients, of whom over 40 had Graves' ophthalmopathy and roughly 58 had stable Graves' hyperthyroidism. Whether ophthalmopathy could be predicted prospectively was tested in an independent validation cohort made up of approximately 19 hyperthyroidism patients plus 17 patients who later progressed to ophthalmopathy. The 95 to 100 discovery patients were divided at random into training and test sets in a 7:3 ratio. In roughly six Graves' hyperthyroidism patients, the study also compared T-cell repertoires from thyroid tissue with T-cell repertoires from blood. Once sampling was done, hyperthyroidism patients were given methimazole at a starting dose of 30 mg daily, whereas ophthalmopathy patients were given high-dose intravenous methylprednisolone. Libraries were constructed in a second round of multiplex PCR, after which size selection and purification were performed. The libraries were sequenced on an Illumina HiSeq2000 using paired-end 100 bp reads. Raw data were processed with SOAPnuke, discarding reads with adapters, uncalled bases, mean Phred below 15, or no exact constant-primer or identifier match. High-quality paired reads were merged with COPE v1.2.5, and unique nucleotide sequences were defined as clonotypes. MiTCR v1.1 was used to align clonotypes to the IMGT TRBV, TRBD and TRBJ reference segments. Analysis was restricted to V-J combinations with a frequency above 0.0001, which covered 99% to 99.2% of repertoires. A TCS score was defined as the ratio of F50 (clonal expansion) to E x V (chaos), with BLOSUM62-based TCRdist applied between CDR3 peptides within each V-J. Welch's t-statistics and random forest reduced roughly 540 V-J features to under 15, which were used in a naive Bayes classifier (R e1071). Sample size was not statistically predetermined, and blinding of investigators to group allocation was not performed. TCR Vbeta CDR3 sequencing of approximately 140 peripheral blood samples (about 45 ophthalmopathy, about 80 hyperthyroidism and roughly 17 progressor patients) is reported in the paper.

The source was peripheral blood mononuclear cells (PBMCs), collected at new diagnosis, from a patient treated with antithyroid drugs. The TCR originated in a woman aged 25-40 years with Graves disease. Donor details come from another sample of the same person, matched by shared clones.

At the DNA level, the sequence is TGCGCCAGCAGCTCGACGACTAGCGGCTACACCGGGGAGCTGTTTTTT. This encodes CASSSTTSGYTGELFF. The rearrangement joined TRBV5-1 to TRBJ2-2, and TRBD2 aligns with 9 junction nucleotides. CDR1 and CDR2 are drawn from the germline V gene: SGHRS, YFSETQ. Measured from the cysteine to the phenylalanine, the CDR3 is 16 residues long. CDR3 DNA is the only sequence kept; it has 48 bases, read in frame from the first base. Germline trimming: 3 bases from V, 3 bases from J; junction bases outside gene matches: 6.